This entry lists 30 T cell receptor beta chains sequenced from one sample in a study of T cells in Graves' hyperthyroidism and ophthalmopathy. The TCR beta CDR3 regions underwent amplification using RNA transcripts as the source. An initial round of RT-PCR targeting the TCR CDR3 relied on the HTBI primer set. TCRdb reanalysed the multiplex PCR reads using MiXCR and keeps one entry per CDR3 protein. The sample has some 600,000 distinct CDR3 sequences, over 11% seen once; the top ten hold more than 4.5%. Sequences were obtained from blood. The receptors were sampled from a woman between 25 and 40 years old with Graves' hyperthyroidism that later progressed to Graves' ophthalmopathy.

At least ten counts were recorded for this clonotype. V and J are TRBV18 and TRBJ2-7; D is possibly TRBD2 (5 bases). This CDR3 spans 13 amino acids. Trimming stripped 5 bases from V and 3 bases from J, with 11 bases between. CDR1 and CDR2 (germline): KGHSH, LQKENI. CDR3 sequence (DNA): TGTGCCAGCTCAGGGGAGCAGAGCTACGAGCAGTACTTC. Translation gives CASSGEQSYEQYF.

The CDR3 loop is CSARDSGGRADTQYF. The CDR3 DNA is TGCAGTGCTAGAGACTCAGGGGGCCGGGCAGATACGCAGTATTTT. The chain links TRBV20-1 to TRBJ2-3, with TRBD1 matching over 8 bases. Germline CDR1 DFQATT, CDR2 SNEGSKA (reference sequence). The junction had 6 bases not matched to a gene; V was cut back by 0 bases and J by 4 bases. CDR3 length: 15 residues.

The sample holds many counts of this clonotype. This chain joins TRBV7-2 and TRBJ1-2; possible D gene TRBD1, 5 bases. The CDR3 is 14 residues long. Germline V CDR1 and CDR2: SGHTA, FQGNSA. V was cut by 6 bases and J by 0 bases, with 11 bases left in between. The CDR3 is CASRPGNSNYGYTF. For the CDR3, the DNA is TGTGCCAGCAGGCCAGGGAATTCTAACTATGGCTACACCTTC.

This clonotype was picked up a small number of times. The V call is TRBV6-1, the J call TRBJ1-4; a weak D match, TRBD1 (5 bases). There are 14 residues in the CDR3. V lost 10 bases to trimming and J lost 5 bases, with 17 bases between them. CDR1 and CDR2 from the germline V gene are MNHNS and SASEGT. The CDR3 DNA reads TGTGCCACCCTCGGCGGGGCTATCAATGAAAAACTGTTTTTT. Amino acids: CATLGGAINEKLFF.

The CDR3 protein is CASNLPQAYEQYF. Here the CDR3 DNA reads TGTGCCAGCAATCTCCCTCAGGCATACGAGCAGTACTTC. The chain is built from TRBV28 and TRBJ2-7; D call uncertain. The V and J ends lost 7 bases and 4 bases respectively, with 14 bases between them. This CDR3 spans 13 amino acids. Germline V CDR1 and CDR2: MDHEN, SYDVKM.

This clonotype was picked up many times. This chain joins TRBV6-2 or TRBV6-3 and TRBJ2-7, with D uncertain. The germline V and J ends were trimmed by 2 bases and 0 bases, with 14 bases remaining between them. This CDR3 has 16 amino acids. Germline CDR1 MNHEY, CDR2 SVGEGT. The DNA of the CDR3 is TGTGCCAGCAGTTACCGGACCACTGGCGACTCCTACGAGCAGTACTTC. Amino acid sequence: CASSYRTTGDSYEQYF.

This clonotype was detected ten times or more. J is TRBJ2-7 and V is TRBV5-5; D perhaps matches TRBD1 (6 bases). Trimming cost V 3 bases and J 5 bases, with 18 bases left between them. The CDR3 contains 15 residues. CDR1 SGHKS and CDR2 YYEKEE come from the germline V gene (reference sequence). The CDR3 region is CASSYELKGVDEQYF. The CDR3 DNA reads as TGTGCCAGCAGCTACGAGCTAAAGGGGGTTGACGAGCAGTACTTC.

Ten or more counts support this clonotype. The chain recombines TRBV11-2 with TRBJ2-6, with TRBD1 identical over 9 bases. The germline V gene has CDR1 SGHAT and CDR2 FQNNGV. The CDR3 consists of 18 residues. The ends lost 5 bases at V and 0 bases at J; junction bases unmatched: 8. Here the CDR3 DNA reads TGTGCCAGCAGCCCCGGGACAGGGTCACTCTCTGGGGCCAACGTCCTGACTTTC. Protein sequence: CASSPGTGSLSGANVLTF.

This clonotype was recorded many times. The CDR3: CASSDTGFYSNQPQHF. The CDR3, as DNA: TGTGCCAGCAGTGACACAGGGTTTTATAGCAATCAGCCCCAGCATTTT. The rearrangement uses TRBV2 and TRBJ1-5, with a tentative D call TRBD1 (6 bases). V was trimmed by 3 bases and J by 0 bases, leaving 12 bases between them. CDR1 SNHLY and CDR2 FYNNEI come from the germline V gene. The CDR3 contains 16 residues.

This clonotype has ten or more counts. The chain joins TRBV30 to TRBJ2-5, with D unclear. This CDR3 has 13 amino acids. V lost 2 bases and J lost 1, with 8 bases in between. Germline V gene sequence: CDR1 GTSNPN, CDR2 SVGIG (reference sequence). The CDR3 bases are TGTGCCTGGAGTTCGGGCGTCCAAGAGACCCAGTACTTC. Its protein product is CAWSSGVQETQYF.

At least ten counts were recorded for this clonotype. The chain uses TRBV5-6 and TRBJ2-5; the D gene could be TRBD1 or TRBD2 (5 bases each). The CDR3 has 17 amino acids. The V gene lost 1 base and the J gene lost 4 bases, with 20 bases spanning the gap. Germline V CDR1 and CDR2: SGHDT, YYEEEE. This CDR3 reads CASSLPGRNSIRETQYF. CDR3 DNA sequence: TGTGCCAGCAGCTTGCCGGGACGAAACTCCATACGAGAGACCCAGTACTTC. Looking up the rest from reference TRBV5-6 and TRBJ2-5 gives the full variable domain: DAGVTQSPTHLIKTRGQQVTLRCSPKSGHDTVSWYQQALGQGPQFIFQYYEEEERQRGNFPDRFSGHQFPNYSSELNVNALLLGDSALYLCASSLPGRNSIRETQYFGPGTRLLVL.

This chain links TRBV12-3 or TRBV12-4 with TRBJ1-5, with D perhaps TRBD1 (6 bases). Trimming stripped 6 bases from V and 8 bases from J, with 11 bases between. The CDR3 spans 12 residues. Written as DNA, the CDR3 is TGTGCCAGCAGAGAACAGGGAAAGCCCCAGCATTTT. Residues: CASREQGKPQHF.

The V call is TRBV4-3, the J call TRBJ2-3; 7 nucleotides align to TRBD2. Germline trimming cut 4 bases from V and 0 bases from J; bases unmatched to any gene: 10. In germline, CDR1 is LGHNA, CDR2 YSLEER. The CDR3 is made up of 17 amino acids. Here the CDR3 DNA reads TGCGCCAGCAGCCGAGAGACGGGAGGCGGGAGCACAGATACGCAGTATTTT. Amino acids: CASSRETGGGSTDTQYF.

The sample holds many counts of this clonotype. The chain has TRBV4-1 and TRBJ1-1; 7 bases fit TRBD1. Trimming at V came to 2 bases and at J to 1 base, leaving 7 bases not matched to a gene. The CDR3 extends over 16 amino acids. Germline V gene lookup returns CDR1 MGHRA and CDR2 YSYEKL. This CDR3 is CASSQIEGQPNTEAFF. CDR3 sequence (DNA): TGCGCCAGCAGCCAAATAGAGGGACAGCCGAACACTGAAGCTTTCTTT.

This clonotype occurred many times. The chain recombines TRBV20-1 with TRBJ2-7; unclear D gene. This CDR3 is built from 15 residues. Germline V gene data show CDR1 as DFQATT and CDR2 as SNEGSKA (reference sequence). V lost 0 bases, J lost 0 bases, and 12 bases lay in between. In DNA, the CDR3 is TGCAGTGCTAGAGACCACCGGACGAGCTCCTACGAGCAGTACTTC. It is translated as CSARDHRTSSYEQYF.

This clonotype was found many times. The chain uses TRBV13 and TRBJ1-1, with D possibly TRBD1 on 5 matching bases. The CDR3 contains 13 residues. Looked up from germline, CDR1 is PRHDT and CDR2 is FYEKMQ (reference sequence). Between the trimmed V and J ends, which lost 1 base and 8 bases, there was a span of 11 bases. The DNA of the CDR3 is TGTGCCAGCAGCTTAGCCCAGGGCCTCGAAGCTTTCTTT. The encoded protein is CASSLAQGLEAFF.

This clonotype occurred many times. The V call is TRBV9, the J call TRBJ2-5; 11 positions match TRBD2. This CDR3 has 15 residues. V dropped 2 bases and J dropped 1; count of bases not matched to a gene: 1. Germline V gene sequence: CDR1 SGDLS, CDR2 YYNGEE. CDR3 in DNA: TGTGCCAGCAGCGTGACTAGCGGGGCCCAAGAGACCCAGTACTTC. The encoded protein is CASSVTSGAQETQYF.

This clonotype was recorded a few times. This chain connects TRBV5-6 to TRBJ1-1; the D is unclear. Germline V lookup: CDR1 SGHDT, CDR2 YYEEEE. This CDR3 is built from 13 residues. The V end was cut by 5 bases, the J end by 7 bases, with 15 bases between. In DNA form, the CDR3 reads TGTGCCAGCAGTCGCGGGGTTCCACTTGAAGCTTTCTTT. Amino acids: CASSRGVPLEAFF.

This rearrangement joins TRBV18 to TRBJ1-2, with TRBD1 matching over 8 bases. CDR3 length: 15 residues. V shed 6 bases and J 10 bases; nucleotides not matched to a gene: 16. The germline V gene has CDR1 KGHSH and CDR2 LQKENI. The CDR3, as DNA: TGTGCCAGCTCCCTCTGGGACAGGAGGTCTCGGGACTACACCTTC. Translating it yields CASSLWDRRSRDYTF.

A remark on this clonotype: A much larger clone sits a single nucleotide away, making a read error possible. J is TRBJ2-2 and V is TRBV20-1; a possible D gene is TRBD2 (5 bases). Trimming left V 0 bases short and J 0 bases short, with 17 bases between. Looked up from germline, CDR1 is DFQATT and CDR2 is SNEGSKA (reference sequence). The CDR3 sequence is 18 residues long. CDR3 sequence (DNA): TGCAGTGCTAGAGATTGGAGGCAGGATCACGCGAACACCGGGGAGCTGTTTTTT. Protein product: CSARDWRQDHANTGELFF.

The chain carries TRBV6-1 and TRBJ1-3, with D perhaps TRBD1 (6 bases). In germline, CDR1 is MNHNS, CDR2 SASEGT. Trimming removed 6 bases from V and 0 bases from J, with 12 bases in between. The CDR3 extends over 15 amino acids. CDR3 bases: TGTGCCAGCAGAAGGACAGTCAGCTCTGGAAACACCATATATTTT. This codes for CASRRTVSSGNTIYF.

This clonotype was seen many times. V usage is TRBV24-1 and J usage is TRBJ2-2; D unclear. This CDR3 comprises 16 residues. The V end lost 3 bases, the J end lost 0 bases, and 10 bases lay between the germline ends. CDR1 and CDR2 from the germline V gene are KGHDR and SFDVKD. The CDR3 DNA sequence: TGTGCCACCAGTGATCCCGGACGGCCGAACACCGGGGAGCTGTTTTTT. Translation: CATSDPGRPNTGELFF.

This clonotype was counted ten times or more. The chain uses TRBV7-3 and TRBJ1-4; 7 nucleotides match TRBD1. Trimming removed 5 bases from V and 7 bases from J; junction bases left unmatched: 4. Looked up from germline, CDR1 is SGHTA and CDR2 is FQGTGA. The CDR3 is 13 residues long. The CDR3 DNA reads TGTGCCAGCAGCCCCCACAGGGGTGAAAAACTGTTTTTT. As protein: CASSPHRGEKLFF.

This clonotype was seen ten or more times. V and J are TRBV7-9 and TRBJ2-1, with a weak D call TRBD2 (6 bases). With 3 bases removed from V and 0 bases from J, the gap between germline ends came to 24 bases. Germline V lookup: CDR1 SEHNR, CDR2 FQNEAQ (reference sequence). This CDR3 has 20 amino acids. The CDR3 DNA is TGTGCCAGCAGCTTCGAGAGTGGTAGCGGAGCCCTACGCTCCTACAATGAGCAGTTCTTC. Residues: CASSFESGSGALRSYNEQFF.

This clonotype was seen ten or more times. The rearrangement links TRBV6-1 to TRBJ2-7; 8 bases match TRBD2. The J segment lost 5 bases and the V segment lost 5 bases, leaving 8 bases of the junction unmatched. CDR3 length: 14 amino acids. Germline CDR1 MNHNS, CDR2 SASEGT. The CDR3 protein is CASSSTGGSDEQYF. CDR3 bases: TGTGCCAGCAGTTCGACGGGGGGGAGCGACGAGCAGTACTTC.

The sample holds many counts of this clonotype. The rearrangement joins TRBV30 to TRBJ2-2; TRBD1 might be the D (5 bases). Trimming took off 0 bases at V and 7 bases at J, with 24 bases between the two ends. The germline V gene encodes CDR1 GTSNPN and CDR2 SVGIG (reference sequence). CDR3 size: 18 residues. The CDR3: CAWSVKGIAPYRNGELFF. CDR3 DNA sequence: TGTGCCTGGAGTGTCAAGGGGATAGCTCCATACCGGAACGGGGAGCTGTTTTTT.

The gene calls are TRBV5-1 and TRBJ2-1; 7 nucleotides match TRBD2. V lost 0 bases and J lost 3; bases outside the gene matches: 12. The CDR3 has 18 amino acids. Germline CDR1 and CDR2: SGHRS and YFSETQ. Here the CDR3 reads CASSLAREGPALYNEQFF. CDR3 nucleotides: TGCGCCAGCAGCTTGGCGAGGGAGGGACCAGCGCTCTACAATGAGCAGTTCTTC.

The CDR3 reads CASKRQLTDTQYF. The CDR3 DNA follows: TGTGCCAGCAAGAGACAGCTCACAGATACGCAGTATTTT. The chain uses TRBV6-1 and TRBJ2-3; TRBD1 might be the D (5 bases). Per the germline V gene, CDR1 is MNHNS and CDR2 is SASEGT. The CDR3 consists of 13 residues. Trimming stripped 7 bases from V and 2 bases from J, with 10 bases between.

This clonotype was recorded many times. The chain links TRBV27 to TRBJ2-1, with 8 bases identical to TRBD1. This CDR3 is 14 amino acids long. CDR1 is MNHEY, CDR2 SMNVEV, per germline (reference sequence). Trimming cost V 3 bases and J 3 bases; bases outside gene matches: 1. CDR3 nucleotides: TGTGCCAGCAGTTTGGGGACAGGCTACAATGAGCAGTTCTTC. This encodes CASSLGTGYNEQFF.

Of note for this clonotype: The conserved phenylalanine or tryptophan normally closing the CDR3 is absent here, so this likely arose from a read error. The J gene is TRBJ1-3, the V gene TRBV9; D gene unclear. V gave up 0 bases and J gave up 4 bases, with 11 bases separating them. The CDR3 runs to 15 residues. Germline V CDR1 and CDR2: SGDLS, YYNGEE. CDR3 in DNA: TGTGCCAGCAGCGTAGGACATAACGGCGGAAACACCATATATTTA. Translation: CASSVGHNGGNTIYL.